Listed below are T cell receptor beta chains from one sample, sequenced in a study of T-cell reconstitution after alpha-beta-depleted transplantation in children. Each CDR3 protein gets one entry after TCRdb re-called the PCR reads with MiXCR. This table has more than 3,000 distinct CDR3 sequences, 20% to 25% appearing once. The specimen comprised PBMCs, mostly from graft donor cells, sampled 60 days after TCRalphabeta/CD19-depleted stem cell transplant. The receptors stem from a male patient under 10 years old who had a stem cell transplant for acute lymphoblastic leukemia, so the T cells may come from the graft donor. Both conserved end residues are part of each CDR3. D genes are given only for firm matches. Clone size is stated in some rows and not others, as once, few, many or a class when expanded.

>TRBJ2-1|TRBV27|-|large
CASSPLTENNEQFF
TGTGCCAGCAGTCCCCTGACCGAGAACAATGAGCAGTTCTTC
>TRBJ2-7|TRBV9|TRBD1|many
CASSARGQWNYEQYF
TGTGCCAGCTCCGCCAGGGGGCAATGGAACTACGAGCAGTACTTC
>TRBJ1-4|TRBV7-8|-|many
CASSLGAVTTNEKLFF
TGTGCCAGCAGCTTAGGGGCTGTCACGACTAATGAAAAACTGTTTTTT
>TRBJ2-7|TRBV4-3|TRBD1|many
CASSQDRYRGSGYEQYF
TGCGCCAGCAGCCAAGATCGGTACAGGGGGTCTGGCTACGAGCAGTACTTC
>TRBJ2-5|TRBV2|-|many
CASSVLGGGQETQYF
TGTGCCAGCAGCGTTTTAGGAGGAGGTCAAGAGACCCAGTACTTC
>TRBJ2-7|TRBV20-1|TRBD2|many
CSVGLAEGYEQYF
TGCAGTGTCGGACTAGCGGAGGGATACGAGCAGTACTTC
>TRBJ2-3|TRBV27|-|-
CASSSGHTQYF
TGTGCCAGCAGTTCCGGCCATACGCAGTATTTT
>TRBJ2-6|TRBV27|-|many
CASRSTRPPSGANVLTF
TGTGCCAGCAGATCTACTCGACCCCCCTCTGGGGCCAACGTCCTGACTTTC
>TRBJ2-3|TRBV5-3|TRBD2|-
CARSSGRTSDVTSTDTQYF
TGTGCCAGGAGCTCTGGGAGGACTAGCGATGTTACTAGCACAGATACGCAGTATTTT
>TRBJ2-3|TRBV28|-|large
CASPPGLISSTDTQYF
TGTGCCAGCCCCCCCGGGCTCATTAGCTCCACAGATACGCAGTATTTT
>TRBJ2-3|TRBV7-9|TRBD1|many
CASRDRDRKGGPQYF
TGTGCCAGCAGAGATCGGGACAGGAAGGGCGGTCCGCAGTATTTT
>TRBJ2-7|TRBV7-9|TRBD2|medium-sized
CASSLVLASSYEQYF
TGTGCCAGCAGCCTCGTACTAGCGTCCTCCTACGAGCAGTACTTC
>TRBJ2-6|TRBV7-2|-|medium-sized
CASSLMGSGANVLTF
TGTGCCAGCAGCTTAATGGGCTCTGGGGCCAACGTCCTGACTTTC